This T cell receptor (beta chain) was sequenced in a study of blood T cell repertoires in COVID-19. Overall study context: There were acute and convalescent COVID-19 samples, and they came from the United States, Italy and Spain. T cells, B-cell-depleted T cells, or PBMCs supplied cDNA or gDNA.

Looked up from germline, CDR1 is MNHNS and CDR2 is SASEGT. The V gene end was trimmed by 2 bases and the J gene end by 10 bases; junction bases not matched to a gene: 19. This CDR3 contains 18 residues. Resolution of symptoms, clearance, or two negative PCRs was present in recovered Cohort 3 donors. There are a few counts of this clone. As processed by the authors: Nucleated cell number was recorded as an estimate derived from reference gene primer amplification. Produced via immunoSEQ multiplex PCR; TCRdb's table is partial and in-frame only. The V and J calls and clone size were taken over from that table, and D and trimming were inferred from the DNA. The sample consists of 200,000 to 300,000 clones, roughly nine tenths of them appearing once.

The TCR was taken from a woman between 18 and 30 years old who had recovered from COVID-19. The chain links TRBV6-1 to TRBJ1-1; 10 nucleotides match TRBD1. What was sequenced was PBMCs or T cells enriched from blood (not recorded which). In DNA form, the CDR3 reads TGTGCCAGCAGTGAAATGGGCTCCCCCGAAGACAGGGGGCTAGTAGCTTTCTTT. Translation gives CASSEMGSPEDRGLVAFF.